Following are 27 T cell receptor beta chains from one sample sequenced in a study of blood T cell repertoires in COVID-19. Assay used: immunoSEQ multiplex PCR; TCRdb lists only in-frame clones, some missing. The table shows roughly 340,000 clones, with more than 80% occurring only once. Material for sequencing was PBMCs or T cells enriched from blood (not recorded which). All receptors derive from a man aged 18 to 29 who had recovered from COVID-19.

J is TRBJ1-6 and V is TRBV29-1; possible D gene TRBD1, 6 bases. Germline assignment: CDR1 SQVTM and CDR2 ANQGSEA. The CDR3 loop spans 17 amino acids. V lost 4 bases and J 2 bases, leaving 18 bases between the germline ends. CDR3 sequence: CSVGTQGGLPYNSPLHF. The CDR3 DNA reads TGCAGCGTTGGGACACAGGGAGGGTTGCCCTATAATTCACCCCTCCACTTT.

This clone was recorded only once. This chain links TRBV4-1 with TRBJ2-4, with 7 bases identical to TRBD1. Germline V gene sequence: CDR1 MGHRA, CDR2 YSYEKL. The length of the CDR3 is 16 residues. Unmatched junction bases numbered 9, after V lost 3 bases and J lost 4 bases. CDR3 nucleotide sequence: TGCGCCAGCAGCCAGGATGAGGGGGCTGTGAAAAACATTCAGTACTTC. Translation gives CASSQDEGAVKNIQYF.

The CDR3 DNA sequence: TGCGCCAGCAGCCAAGGATTTCCAAGCGAGACCTACGAGCAGTACTTC. It encodes CASSQGFPSETYEQYF. The rearrangement uses TRBV4-3 and TRBJ2-7; D gene ambiguous. The CDR3 is made up of 16 amino acids. The V end was cut by 1 base, the J end by 2 bases, with 15 bases between. Germline assignment: CDR1 LGHNA and CDR2 YSLEER.

This clone showed up just a few times. Different DNA sequences within this sample yield the same CDR3. The V gene is TRBV5-1, the J gene TRBJ1-4, with D maybe TRBD1 (5 bases). This CDR3 contains 14 residues. Germline V lookup: CDR1 SGHRS, CDR2 YFSETQ. Between the trimmed V and J ends, which lost 0 bases and 6 bases, there was a span of 9 bases. The CDR3 DNA reads as TGCGCCAGCAGCTTGGCGGGGGGGTATGAAAAACTGTTTTTT. Amino acids: CASSLAGGYEKLFF.

The chain employs TRBV24-1 and TRBJ2-1; 8 nucleotides align to TRBD1. The CDR3 is 12 amino acids. CDR1 is KGHDR and CDR2 is SFDVKD in the germline V gene. V shed 2 bases, J shed 12 bases, and the junction held 2 bases outside the gene matches. The CDR3 DNA reads TGTGCCACCAGTGATTCTGACAGGGGGCAGTTCTTC. The encoded protein is CATSDSDRGQFF.

The rearrangement uses TRBV27 and TRBJ2-1; TRBD2 is a possible D gene (5 bases). The germline V gene encodes CDR1 MNHEY and CDR2 SMNVEV (reference sequence). The V end was cut by 8 bases, the J end by 5 bases, with 10 bases between. The CDR3 has 12 amino acids. DNA for the CDR3: TGTGCCAGCCGACTAACTCACAATGAGCAGTTCTTC. This encodes CASRLTHNEQFF.

This clone was counted a few times. The chain employs TRBV2 and TRBJ2-7; D is unclear. The CDR3 is 12 amino acids. V gave up 4 bases and J gave up 4 bases, with 8 bases separating them. CDR1 and CDR2 from the germline V gene are SNHLY and FYNNEI. This chain's CDR3 is CASSVRSYEQYF. The CDR3 DNA follows: TGTGCCAGCAGTGTGAGGAGTTACGAGCAGTACTTC.

The rearrangement uses TRBV9 and TRBJ2-7; 8 nucleotides line up with TRBD2. Unmatched junction bases numbered 8, after V lost 3 bases and J lost 3 bases. The CDR3 contains 15 residues. Germline lookup yields CDR1 SGDLS and CDR2 YYNGEE. The CDR3, as DNA: TGTGCCAGCAGCGAGGAGATAGCGGGGCGCTACGAGCAGTACTTC. Residues: CASSEEIAGRYEQYF.

The count of this clone is one. The V and J genes are TRBV7-3 and TRBJ2-1, with 8 bases fitting TRBD1. The junction had 6 bases not matched to a gene; V was cut back by 5 bases and J by 3 bases. The germline gives CDR1 SGHTA, CDR2 FQGTGA. There are 15 residues in the CDR3. As DNA, the CDR3 is TGTGCCAGCAGCCTCCAGGGGGCGTTCTACAATGAGCAGTTCTTC. This codes for CASSLQGAFYNEQFF.

The rearrangement uses TRBV6-1 and TRBJ2-1, with a possible D match to TRBD2 (7 bases). There are 17 residues in the CDR3. V dropped 2 bases and J dropped 6 bases, with 20 bases sitting between them. Germline CDR1 reads MNHNS; CDR2 reads SASEGT. The chain's CDR3 is CASSEYDRSGGVNEQFF. The CDR3 region has the DNA TGTGCCAGCAGTGAATATGACAGGTCGGGGGGCGTCAATGAGCAGTTCTTC.

The chain combines TRBV5-5 with TRBJ2-3; D gene uncertain. The CDR3 totals 12 residues. The V and J ends lost 4 bases and 8 bases respectively, with 11 bases between them. Germline CDR1 reads SGHKS; CDR2 reads YYEKEE (reference sequence). The CDR3 nucleotides are TGTGCCAGCAGCCGAGACACGATTACGCAGTATTTT. Its protein product is CASSRDTITQYF.

This rearrangement joins TRBV7-9 to TRBJ1-2, with D maybe TRBD1 (5 bases). Germline lookup yields CDR1 SEHNR and CDR2 FQNEAQ (reference sequence). The ends were cut back, 5 bases at V and 4 bases at J, with 20 bases in the middle. The CDR3 has 16 amino acids. The CDR3 region is CASSTGGTKSGYGYTF. For the CDR3, the DNA is TGTGCCAGCAGCACCGGCGGGACCAAAAGTGGCTATGGCTACACCTTC.

This chain joins TRBV15 and TRBJ2-1; 9 nucleotides line up with TRBD2. The germline CDR1 and CDR2 sequences are LNHNV and YYDKDF (reference sequence). The CDR3 runs to 16 residues. J gave up 3 bases and V 2 bases, and 5 bases lay outside the gene matches. The CDR3 DNA is TGTGCCACCAGCAGAACGAGCGGGGGGCACTACAATGAGCAGTTCTTC. Its translation is CATSRTSGGHYNEQFF.

This chain joins TRBV28 and TRBJ2-7; TRBD2 aligns across 8 bases. CDR1 and CDR2 (germline): MDHEN, SYDVKM. Losses at the gene ends were 3 bases for V and 2 bases for J; bases not matched to a gene: 6. The CDR3 sequence is 15 residues long. DNA of the CDR3: TGTGCCAGCAGTTTTTTTACTAGCGGAACCTACGAGCAGTACTTC. Protein: CASSFFTSGTYEQYF.

CDR3 DNA: TGTGCCAGCAGACTAGGAGGGGACGGAAACACCGGGGAGCTGTTTTTT. This codes for CASRLGGDGNTGELFF. The chain couples TRBV9 to TRBJ2-2, with TRBD2 as a possible D gene (6 bases). Germline CDR1 reads SGDLS; CDR2 reads YYNGEE. V lost 5 bases to trimming and J lost 2 bases, with 16 bases between them. This CDR3 is built from 16 residues.

The genes are TRBV19 and TRBJ1-2; TRBD1 matches 10 bases. J lost 8 bases, V lost 0 bases, and 9 bases had no gene match. CDR1 and CDR2 from the germline V gene are LNHDA and SQIVND (reference sequence). This CDR3 region has 16 residues. CDR3 sequence reads: CASSIDGTGVSRGYTF. CDR3 nucleotides: TGTGCCAGTAGTATAGACGGGACAGGGGTTTCGCGCGGCTACACCTTC.

V gene TRBV7-2 combines with J gene TRBJ1-2; D perhaps matches TRBD1 (6 bases). CDR3 length equals 14 residues. Germline V gene lookup returns CDR1 SGHTA and CDR2 FQGNSA. Trimming cost V 6 bases and J 4 bases, with 15 bases left between them. Written as DNA, the CDR3 is TGTGCCAGCAGAAAAGCAGGGGCCCCCTATGGCTACACCTTC. This encodes CASRKAGAPYGYTF.

The chain links TRBV6-5 to TRBJ1-5, with 8 bases that match TRBD1. J gave up 6 bases and V 6 bases, and 7 bases lay outside the gene matches. Germline CDR1 reads MNHEY; CDR2 reads SVGAGI. The CDR3 runs to 14 residues. In DNA, the CDR3 is TGTGCCAGCAGAGCTACAGGGGGAGGTCAGCCCCAGCATTTT. Encoded protein: CASRATGGGQPQHF.

The rearrangement links TRBV5-6 to TRBJ1-4, with unresolved D. The germline V gene has CDR1 SGHDT and CDR2 YYEEEE. CDR3 size: 12 residues. Trimming took 3 bases from V and 10 from J, leaving 10 bases between them. The CDR3 here is CASSYPEGKLFF. The CDR3 DNA reads as TGTGCCAGCAGCTACCCGGAGGGAAAACTGTTTTTT.

V and J are TRBV19 and TRBJ1-1; weak D call: TRBD1 (6 bases). The CDR3 is 13 amino acids. V dropped 5 bases and J dropped 12 bases, with 19 bases sitting between them. In germline, CDR1 is LNHDA, CDR2 SQIVND (reference sequence). CDR3 DNA: TGTGCCAGTAGTGGAGACAGGTCCGAACCTTCTTTCTTT. Protein product: CASSGDRSEPSFF.

This sequence joins TRBV10-1 and TRBJ2-1; 9 bases are a match to TRBD2. The CDR3 contains 14 residues. CDR1 WNHNN and CDR2 SYGVQD come from the germline V gene (reference sequence). The trim removed 0 bases at V and 15 bases at J, leaving 9 bases unmatched. CDR3 region: CASSESTAGGVLFF. The CDR3, as DNA: TGCGCCAGCAGTGAGTCGACGGCGGGGGGGGTTCTGTTCTTC.

This chain joins TRBV2 and TRBJ1-5; 8 bases agree with TRBD1. CDR3 length: 14 residues. The V gene's germline CDR1 is SNHLY and CDR2 FYNNEI. The ends lost 5 bases at V and 3 bases at J; junction bases unmatched: 3. The CDR3 reads CASSRTGPNQPQHF. DNA for the CDR3: TGTGCCAGCAGTCGGACAGGGCCCAATCAGCCCCAGCATTTT.

The chain joins TRBV9 to TRBJ2-1; tentative D call: TRBD2 (6 bases). V gave up 3 bases and J gave up 8 bases, with 12 bases separating them. Per germline, CDR1 SGDLS and CDR2 YYNGEE. The CDR3 totals 13 residues. CDR3 sequence (DNA): TGTGCCAGCAGCGCTTGGTCGGGGGATGAGCAGTTCTTC. This codes for CASSAWSGDEQFF.

The chain has TRBV14 and TRBJ2-2, with a tentative D call TRBD1 (6 bases). The CDR3 has 13 residues. With 3 bases removed from V and 7 bases from J, the gap between germline ends came to 9 bases. Germline loops: CDR1 SGHDN, CDR2 FVKESK. This CDR3 is CASSHQGYGELFF. As DNA, the CDR3 is TGTGCCAGCAGCCACCAGGGGTACGGGGAGCTGTTTTTT.

The V and J genes are TRBV3-1 (or the pseudogene TRBV3-2) and TRBJ1-1; 7 nucleotides agree with TRBD1. Germline V gives CDR1 LGHDT, CDR2 YNNKEL (reference sequence). V dropped 4 bases and J dropped 3; count of bases not matched to a gene: 5. CDR3 length equals 14 residues. The CDR3 DNA reads TGTGCCAGCAGCCCGACAGGGAAGTACACTGAAGCTTTCTTT. Protein product: CASSPTGKYTEAFF.

This clone was picked up a small number of times. The chain combines TRBV5-4 with TRBJ2-7; 7 bases fit TRBD1. V shed 4 bases, J shed 0 bases, and the junction held 7 bases outside the gene matches. CDR1 SGHNT and CDR2 YYREEE come from the germline V gene (reference sequence). This CDR3 has 15 amino acids. The CDR3 DNA sequence: TGTGCCAGCAGCAGGGGACAGTCCTACTCCTACGAGCAGTACTTC. Encoded protein: CASSRGQSYSYEQYF.

This clone was counted a single time. CDR3 sequence (DNA): TGTGCCAGCAGCCGTGGAGGCGCGTGGGAAAAACTGTTTTTT. It is translated as CASSRGGAWEKLFF. The chain uses TRBV5-4 and TRBJ1-4; D is unclear. V dropped 4 bases and J dropped 8 bases, with 15 bases sitting between them. The CDR3 contains 14 residues. CDR1 is SGHNT and CDR2 is YYREEE in the germline V gene (reference sequence).